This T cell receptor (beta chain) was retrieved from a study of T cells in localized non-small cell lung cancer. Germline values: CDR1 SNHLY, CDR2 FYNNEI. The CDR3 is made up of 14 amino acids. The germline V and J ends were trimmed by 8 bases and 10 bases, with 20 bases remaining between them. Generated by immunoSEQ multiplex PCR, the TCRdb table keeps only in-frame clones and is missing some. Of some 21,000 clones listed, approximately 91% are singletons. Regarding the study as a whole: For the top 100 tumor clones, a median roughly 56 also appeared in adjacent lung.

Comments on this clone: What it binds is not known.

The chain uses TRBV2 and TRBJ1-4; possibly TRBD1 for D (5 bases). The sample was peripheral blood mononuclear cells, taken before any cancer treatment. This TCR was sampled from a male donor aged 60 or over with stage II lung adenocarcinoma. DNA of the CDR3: TGTGCCAGCGGGGAGAGGGCAGGGCTCGGAAAACTGTTTTTT. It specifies CASGERAGLGKLFF.